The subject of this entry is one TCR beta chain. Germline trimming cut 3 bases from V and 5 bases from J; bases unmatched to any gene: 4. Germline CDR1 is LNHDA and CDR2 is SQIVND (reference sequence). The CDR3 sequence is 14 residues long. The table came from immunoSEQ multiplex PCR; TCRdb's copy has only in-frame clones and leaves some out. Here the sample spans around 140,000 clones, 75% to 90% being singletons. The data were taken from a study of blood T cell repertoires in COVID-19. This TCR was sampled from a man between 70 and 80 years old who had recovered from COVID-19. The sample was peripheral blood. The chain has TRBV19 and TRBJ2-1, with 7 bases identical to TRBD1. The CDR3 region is CASSIGTADNEQFF. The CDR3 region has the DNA TGTGCCAGTAGTATTGGGACAGCGGACAATGAGCAGTTCTTC.